What follows describes a single T cell receptor beta chain. This sample was taken from a study of blood T cell repertoires in COVID-19. Study overall: T cells, B-cell-depleted T cells, or PBMCs supplied cDNA or gDNA.

Per the study methods: Reference gene primer amplification gave estimated nucleated cell counts. This table comes from immunoSEQ multiplex PCR, and its TCRdb copy is limited to in-frame clones, with some not included. The DNA was the basis for D and trimming; V, J and clone size are from that table. The sample has roughly 320,000 clones, under 90% seen once. Clinical histories supplied by participants themselves formed the basis of cohort assignment. V lost 2 bases and J lost 0, with 20 bases in between. Germline V lookup: CDR1 LGHDT, CDR2 YNNKEL (reference sequence). This CDR3 is built from 18 residues.

The receptor's source is a man aged 25 to 45 who had recovered from COVID-19. Specimen: PBMCs or T cells enriched from blood (not recorded which). The chain combines TRBV3-1 (or the pseudogene TRBV3-2) with TRBJ2-7; maybe TRBD2 (6 bases). The CDR3 loop reads CASSQPPWRGSSSYEQYF. The CDR3 DNA follows: TGTGCCAGCAGCCAACCTCCGTGGAGGGGCTCTAGCTCCTACGAGCAGTACTTC.